The 21 T cell receptor beta chains reported below all come from one sample, sequenced in a study of blood T cell repertoires in COVID-19. Profiling relied on immunoSEQ multiplex PCR, and the TCRdb table lists in-frame clones only, not all of them. The table shows about 230,000 clones, with 65% to 90% occurring only once. The specimen sequenced was peripheral blood. Receptors were obtained from a man aged 45-60 years with COVID-19, enrolled during active disease.

V gene TRBV27 combines with J gene TRBJ2-6, with 7 positions matching TRBD1. The germline V gene encodes CDR1 MNHEY and CDR2 SMNVEV (reference sequence). The J segment lost 0 bases and the V segment lost 5 bases, leaving 13 bases of the junction unmatched. The CDR3 sequence is 19 residues long. The CDR3 here is CASSPSRGQLLSGANVLTF. In nucleotides, the CDR3 is TGTGCCAGCAGTCCCAGCAGGGGACAGCTCCTCTCTGGGGCCAACGTCCTGACTTTC.

This clone was detected a few times. The V gene is TRBV4-1, the J gene TRBJ1-3, with 7 bases that match TRBD1. The CDR3 totals 16 residues. J lost 0 bases, V lost 2 bases, and 4 bases had no gene match. The germline CDR1 and CDR2 sequences are MGHRA and YSYEKL. As DNA, the CDR3 is TGCGCCAGCAGCCAACCGACAGGGAACTCTGGAAACACCATATATTTT. It yields the protein CASSQPTGNSGNTIYF.

The chain links TRBV2 to TRBJ1-5, with 10 bases matching TRBD1. J lost 3 bases, V lost 8 bases, and 1 base had no gene match. This CDR3 region has 13 residues. The V gene's germline CDR1 is SNHLY and CDR2 FYNNEI. DNA of the CDR3: TGTGCCAGCGGACAGGGGGTCAATCAGCCCCAGCATTTT. Translating it yields CASGQGVNQPQHF.

This rearrangement joins TRBV19 to TRBJ1-1, with 7 bases identical to TRBD1. The CDR3 totals 14 residues. Germline lookup yields CDR1 LNHDA and CDR2 SQIVND (reference sequence). V shed 7 bases and J 6 bases; nucleotides not matched to a gene: 11. DNA of the CDR3: TGTGCCAGTAACCAAGGGACAGCGTACTCTGAAGCTTTCTTT. Translating gives CASNQGTAYSEAFF.

The rearrangement uses TRBV7-9 and TRBJ2-7; TRBD1 agrees at 8 bases. The V gene end was trimmed by 5 bases and the J gene end by 2 bases; junction bases not matched to a gene: 8. The germline V gene encodes CDR1 SEHNR and CDR2 FQNEAQ (reference sequence). The CDR3 spans 15 residues. The CDR3 loop is CASSTQQGDPYEQYF. The CDR3 DNA is TGTGCCAGCAGCACCCAACAGGGGGATCCCTACGAGCAGTACTTC.

V gene TRBV7-2 combines with J gene TRBJ2-1; 13 nucleotides agree with TRBD2. Germline lookup yields CDR1 SGHTA and CDR2 FQGNSA. The J segment lost 8 bases and the V segment lost 1 base, leaving 5 bases of the junction unmatched. The CDR3 extends over 16 amino acids. The CDR3 protein is CASSLELAGGYYEQFF. The CDR3 DNA reads as TGTGCCAGCAGCTTAGAACTAGCGGGGGGGTATTATGAGCAGTTCTTC.

The V gene is TRBV7-2, the J gene TRBJ2-1; D remains ambiguous. The CDR3 consists of 13 residues. Germline assignment: CDR1 SGHTA and CDR2 FQGNSA. Deletions cut 4 bases from V and 7 bases from J, with 11 bases between. The CDR3 DNA follows: TGTGCCAGCAGCTCAGTCCCGGGTAATGAGCAGTTCTTC. Translating gives CASSSVPGNEQFF.

V and J are TRBV7-9 and TRBJ1-2; 8 bases match TRBD1. Germline CDR1 and CDR2: SEHNR and FQNEAQ (reference sequence). The CDR3 spans 15 residues. Trimming at V came to 5 bases and at J to 7 bases, leaving 12 bases not matched to a gene. CDR3 in DNA: TGTGCCAGCAGCCCCAACCACCAAGGACAGGGTGGCTACACCTTC. This encodes CASSPNHQGQGGYTF. The complete variable domain, with remaining parts taken from reference TRBV7-9 and TRBJ1-2, reads DTGVSQNPRHKITKRGQNVTFRCDPISEHNRLYWYRQTLGQGPEFLTYFQNEAQLEKSRLLSDRFSAERPKGSFSTLEIQRTEQGDSAMYLCASSPNHQGQGGYTFGSGTRLTVV.

The chain has TRBV6-5 and TRBJ1-2; D is unresolved. CDR1 and CDR2 from the germline V gene are MNHEY and SVGAGI. The V gene lost 6 bases and the J gene lost 4 bases, with 18 bases spanning the gap. The CDR3 extends over 15 amino acids. This chain's CDR3 is CASSANRLRGYGYTF. The CDR3 DNA is TGTGCCAGCAGCGCTAACCGACTGCGGGGCTATGGCTACACCTTC.

V is TRBV19 and J is TRBJ2-7; 7 nucleotides agree with TRBD1. CDR3 length: 14 residues. Germline values: CDR1 LNHDA, CDR2 SQIVND (reference sequence). Germline trimming cut 3 bases from V and 3 bases from J; bases unmatched to any gene: 5. CDR3 sequence reads: CASSIAGTDYEQYF. In nucleotides, the CDR3 is TGTGCCAGTAGTATTGCCGGGACAGACTACGAGCAGTACTTC.

The chain recombines TRBV5-1 with TRBJ2-5, with D tentatively TRBD1 (5 bases). Germline V gene data show CDR1 as SGHRS and CDR2 as YFSETQ. V was clipped by 0 bases and J by 1 base, with 7 bases between them. The CDR3 spans 14 residues. CDR3: CASSLADIQETQYF. The CDR3 nucleotides are TGCGCCAGCAGCTTGGCGGACATCCAAGAGACCCAGTACTTC.

About this clone itself: A read error may produce the germline difference seen at one junction end. The chain carries TRBV28 and TRBJ1-2, with TRBD1 as a possible D gene (6 bases). This CDR3 has 11 residues. Looked up from germline, CDR1 is MDHEN and CDR2 is SYDVKM. The CDR3 protein is CVGADIHGYTF. The CDR3 nucleotides read TGCGTGGGGGCCGATATTCATGGCTACACCTTC.

The chain is built from TRBV5-1 and TRBJ2-5; TRBD2 agrees at 14 bases. The germline CDR1 and CDR2 sequences are SGHRS and YFSETQ. CDR3 size: 16 residues. The V and J ends lost 4 bases and 5 bases, in that order; junction bases with no gene match: 7. CDR3 nucleotides: TGCGCCAGCAGCACGGGACTAGCGGGGGCGGGGGAGACCCAGTACTTC. Translating gives CASSTGLAGAGETQYF.

The CDR3 region has the DNA TGTGCCATCAGTGAGTCGGGGACAGTTTACAATGAGCAGTTCTTC. Its protein product is CAISESGTVYNEQFF. The V and J genes are TRBV10-3 and TRBJ2-1; TRBD1 matches 7 bases. Germline V gives CDR1 ENHRY, CDR2 SYGVKD. With 0 bases clipped from V and 4 bases from J, the junction kept 3 bases outside the gene matches. The CDR3 contains 15 residues.

The CDR3 loop reads CASSLGLQHGRYF. In DNA, the CDR3 is TGTGCCAGCAGCTTGGGACTCCAACATGGGCGGTACTTC. The chain is built from TRBV7-2 and TRBJ2-5, with D perhaps TRBD2 (6 bases). CDR1 and CDR2 from the germline V gene are SGHTA and FQGNSA. V gave up 3 bases and J gave up 13 bases, with 18 bases separating them. This CDR3 region has 13 residues.

V gene TRBV10-1 combines with J gene TRBJ2-5; 7 positions match TRBD1. The germline V gene encodes CDR1 WNHNN and CDR2 SYGVQD (reference sequence). Trimming cost V 8 bases and J 2 bases; bases outside gene matches: 5. The CDR3 sequence is 13 residues long. The CDR3 loop reads CASERDSQETQYF. The CDR3 DNA sequence: TGCGCCAGCGAAAGGGACAGTCAAGAGACCCAGTACTTC.

This clone was picked up a small number of times. The chain is built from TRBV3-1 (or the pseudogene TRBV3-2) and TRBJ1-3, with 9 bases identical to TRBD1. The germline V gene encodes CDR1 LGHDT and CDR2 YNNKEL (reference sequence). This CDR3 has 16 amino acids. Trimming cost V 4 bases and J 4 bases; bases outside gene matches: 8. CDR3 bases: TGTGCCAGCAGCCCTCAAGGACAGGGGACCGGAAACACCATATATTTT. Residues: CASSPQGQGTGNTIYF.

The chain recombines TRBV9 with TRBJ1-2; 7 bases are shared with TRBD1. Germline V lookup: CDR1 SGDLS, CDR2 YYNGEE. The CDR3 runs 15 residues. The ends lost 4 bases at V and 0 bases at J; junction bases unmatched: 6. This chain's CDR3 is CASSKGQLANYGYTF. CDR3 nucleotides: TGTGCCAGCAGCAAGGGACAGCTAGCTAACTATGGCTACACCTTC.

This clone was picked up one time. V is TRBV11-2 and J is TRBJ2-7; D ambiguous. The CDR3 runs 13 residues. Per germline, CDR1 SGHAT and CDR2 FQNNGV. The V end lost 1 base, the J end lost 5 bases, and 9 bases lay between the germline ends. The CDR3 is CASSLVRLDEQYF. The CDR3 nucleotides read TGTGCCAGCAGCTTAGTCAGGCTTGACGAGCAGTACTTC.

The chain carries TRBV7-8 and TRBJ2-1, with D maybe TRBD2 (5 bases). The germline gives CDR1 SGHVS, CDR2 FQNEAQ. The CDR3 contains 16 residues. V was pared by 5 bases and J by 4 bases, with 18 bases between. The CDR3 nucleotides are TGTGCCAGCAGCACCCGGACCCCGACGGGGTACAATGAGCAGTTCTTC. This gives the protein CASSTRTPTGYNEQFF.

V gene TRBV6-5 combines with J gene TRBJ1-1; 7 bases agree with TRBD1. This CDR3 comprises 11 residues. J was trimmed by 11 bases and V by 6 bases; bases with no gene match: 6. Germline CDR1 reads MNHEY; CDR2 reads SVGAGI. CDR3 amino acids: CASRLQGRAFF. CDR3 in DNA: TGTGCCAGCAGACTACAGGGGAGGGCTTTCTTT.